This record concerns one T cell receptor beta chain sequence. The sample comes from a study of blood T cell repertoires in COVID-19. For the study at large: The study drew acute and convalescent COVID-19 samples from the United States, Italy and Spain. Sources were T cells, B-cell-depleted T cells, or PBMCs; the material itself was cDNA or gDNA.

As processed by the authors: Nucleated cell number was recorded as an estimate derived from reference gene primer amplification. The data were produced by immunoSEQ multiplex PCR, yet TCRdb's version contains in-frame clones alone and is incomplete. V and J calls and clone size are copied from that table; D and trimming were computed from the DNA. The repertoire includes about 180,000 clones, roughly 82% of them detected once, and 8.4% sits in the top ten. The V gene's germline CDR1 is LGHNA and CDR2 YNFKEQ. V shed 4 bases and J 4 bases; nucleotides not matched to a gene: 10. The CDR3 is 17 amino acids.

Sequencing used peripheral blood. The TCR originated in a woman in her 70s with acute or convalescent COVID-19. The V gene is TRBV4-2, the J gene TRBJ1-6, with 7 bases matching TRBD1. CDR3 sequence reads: CASSPSPSGGYNSPLHF. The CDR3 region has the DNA TGTGCCAGCAGCCCCTCTCCTTCAGGGGGATATAATTCACCCCTCCACTTT.